Each of the 8 T cell receptor beta chains below was sequenced from the same sample in a study of chronic HIV infection and antiretroviral therapy. TCRdb independently ran MiXCR on the 5' RACE reads; one entry per CDR3 protein. The data contain more than 40,000 distinct CDR3 sequences, about a fifth of them singletons. The sequenced sample consisted of peripheral blood. All receptors come from an adult who had HIV and had not received antiretroviral therapy, or was an uninfected healthy control (not recorded which).

This rearrangement joins TRBV28 to TRBJ1-5, with no clear D. Trimming stripped 6 bases from V and 5 bases from J, with 8 bases between. Per the germline V gene, CDR1 is MDHEN and CDR2 is SYDVKM. CDR3 size: 12 residues. This CDR3 reads CASRRNHQPQHF. Here the CDR3 DNA reads TGTGCCAGCAGGAGAAACCATCAGCCCCAGCATTTT.

In nucleotides, the CDR3 is TGTGCCATCGGGGGCCAGGGGAATGAAAAACTGTTTTTT. Residues: CAIGGQGNEKLFF. V gene TRBV10-3 combines with J gene TRBJ1-4, with D possibly being TRBD1 (6 bases). This CDR3 comprises 13 residues. Deletions cut 8 bases from V and 5 bases from J, with 12 bases between. The germline CDR1 and CDR2 sequences are ENHRY and SYGVKD.

The table lists this clonotype with a few counts. The chain employs TRBV28 and TRBJ2-7, with D perhaps TRBD2 (5 bases). This CDR3 is 15 amino acids long. Germline V gives CDR1 MDHEN, CDR2 SYDVKM. Trimming stripped 2 bases from V and 1 base from J, with 12 bases between. The CDR3 DNA is TGTGCCAGCAGTTTAGTGACGGAGGTTTCCTACGAGCAGTACTTC. It encodes CASSLVTEVSYEQYF.

This clonotype was seen many times. V usage is TRBV9 and J usage is TRBJ2-3; D uncertain. Deletions cut 0 bases from V and 6 bases from J, with 5 bases between. The CDR3 is 12 amino acids. From germline, CDR1 is SGDLS and CDR2 YYNGEE. The DNA of the CDR3 is TGTGCCAGCAGCGTAGTAGGTGATACGCAGTATTTT. Translation: CASSVVGDTQYF.

The chain recombines TRBV10-3 with TRBJ1-5; the match to TRBD1 covers 8 bases. After removal of 5 bases from V and 2 bases from J, the junction contained 8 bases not matched to a gene. The CDR3 has 16 residues. Germline lookup yields CDR1 ENHRY and CDR2 SYGVKD. This chain's CDR3 is CAISPGQGVGNQPQHF. DNA for the CDR3: TGTGCCATCAGTCCTGGACAGGGAGTGGGCAATCAGCCCCAGCATTTT.

The rearrangement uses TRBV28 and TRBJ2-7; D might be TRBD1 (5 bases). The CDR3 runs 14 residues. Germline CDR1 and CDR2: MDHEN and SYDVKM. Trimming took 8 bases from V and 0 from J, leaving 14 bases between them. The CDR3 DNA follows: TGTGCCAGCGCTAACAGGTACAGCTCCTACGAGCAGTACTTC. Its translation: CASANRYSSYEQYF.

This rearrangement joins TRBV29-1 to TRBJ2-2, with D perhaps being TRBD1 or TRBD2 (6 bases each). Germline CDR1 reads SQVTM; CDR2 reads ANQGSEA. The CDR3 is made up of 13 amino acids. Trimming stripped 3 bases from V and 6 bases from J, with 11 bases between. CDR3 nucleotides: TGCAGCGTTGACCGGGGGCGATCCGGGGAGCTGTTTTTT. The encoded protein is CSVDRGRSGELFF.

The V call is TRBV28, the J call TRBJ1-2; no clear D. V dropped 6 bases and J dropped 5 bases, with 13 bases sitting between them. Germline V gene data show CDR1 as MDHEN and CDR2 as SYDVKM. The CDR3 contains 13 residues. The CDR3 here is CASSPAIGYGYTF. The CDR3 DNA reads as TGTGCCAGCAGCCCAGCAATCGGGTATGGCTACACCTTC.